Presented here are 6 T cell receptor beta chains from one specimen sequenced in a study of response to subunit inactivated influenza vaccine. TCRdb fed the RT-PCR reads into MiXCR, producing one record per CDR3 protein. The repertoire includes 650,000 to 800,000 distinct CDR3 sequences, approximately 15% of them detected once, and roughly 6.4% sits in the top ten. The specimen was PBMCs from blood, collected about 14 days before vaccination. These receptors were taken from a man in his fifties who received an inactivated influenza vaccine.

This sequence joins TRBV7-6 and TRBJ2-7, with TRBD1 matching over 7 bases. The ends lost 1 base at V and 5 bases at J; junction bases unmatched: 5. Germline loops: CDR1 SGHVS, CDR2 FNYEAQ. The CDR3 consists of 14 residues. DNA for the CDR3: TGTGCCAGCAGCTTAGTTACAGGGGCGGACGAGCAGTACTTC. Protein sequence: CASSLVTGADEQYF.

This chain links TRBV20-1 with TRBJ2-7; 7 bases match TRBD1. V was pared by 4 bases and J by 2 bases, with 2 bases of the junction left unmatched. This CDR3 has 12 residues. Germline V CDR1 and CDR2: DFQATT, SNEGSKA (reference sequence). CDR3 sequence reads: CSANGQAYEQYF. Here the CDR3 DNA reads TGCAGTGCTAATGGACAGGCCTACGAGCAGTACTTC.

This clonotype was detected a few times. This chain connects TRBV6-1 to TRBJ1-5, with D perhaps TRBD1 (6 bases). The ends were cut back, 5 bases at V and 2 bases at J, with 13 bases in the middle. The CDR3 length is 15 residues. Germline-derived CDR1 and CDR2 are MNHNS and SASEGT. The CDR3 spells CASSPGQRGNQPQHF. CDR3 coding DNA: TGTGCCAGCAGTCCGGGACAAAGGGGCAATCAGCCCCAGCATTTT.

This clonotype was detected ten times or more. CDR3 sequence reads: CATSGGSTDTQYF. As DNA, the CDR3 is TGTGCCACCTCGGGGGGGAGCACAGATACGCAGTATTTT. This sequence joins TRBV24-1 and TRBJ2-3, with 8 bases lining up with TRBD2. CDR3 length: 13 residues. The germline V gene encodes CDR1 KGHDR and CDR2 SFDVKD. J gave up 0 bases and V 9 bases, and 1 base lay outside the gene matches.

V and J are TRBV29-1 and TRBJ1-6; 10 nucleotides agree with TRBD1. V gave up 6 bases and J gave up 6 bases; unmatched junction bases: 5. From germline, CDR1 is SQVTM and CDR2 ANQGSEA. The CDR3 consists of 14 residues. The CDR3 DNA reads TGCAGCGTGGGGACAGGGGATAGTAATTCACCCCTCCACTTT. Translated: CSVGTGDSNSPLHF.

This clonotype came up many times. The V call is TRBV4-3, the J call TRBJ2-6; no clear D gene. CDR1 and CDR2 from the germline V gene are LGHNA and YSLEER. This CDR3 contains 15 residues. Trimming took 2 bases from V and 0 from J, leaving 5 bases between them. This CDR3 is CASSQLSSGANVLTF. CDR3 sequence (DNA): TGCGCCAGCAGCCAATTAAGCTCTGGGGCCAACGTCCTGACTTTC.